The rows below give T cell receptor beta chains drawn from one sample of a study of shared clonotypes between healthy human individuals. The table came from immunoSEQ multiplex PCR; TCRdb's copy has only in-frame clones and leaves some out. The data hold approximately 2,000,000 clones, with around 93% observed a single time. The sample was naive CD8+ T cells from PBMCs. These receptors originate from a man younger than 30 in good health. Some clones in this sample may be carry-over from other donors' samples. The CDR3 runs from the conserved cysteine through the conserved F or W. The D gene is left open where the match is weak.

V	J	D	CDR3
TRBV7-9	TRBJ1-3	TRBD1	CASWDRDGNTIYF
TRBV27	TRBJ2-5	NA	CASSFSGQETQYF
TRBV28	TRBJ2-2	TRBD1	CASSLSRTGEEIFDLVTGELFF
TRBV7-9	TRBJ1-4	NA	CASSLQTGSNEKLFF
TRBV27	TRBJ1-4	NA	CASSDTSLGRKLFF
TRBV27	TRBJ2-7	TRBD2	CASSLSHPRGGNEQYF
TRBV7-9	TRBJ2-7	NA	CASSLALSRSPYEQYF
TRBV5-1	TRBJ2-7	TRBD1	CASSGRGPEQYF
TRBV6-6	TRBJ2-3	TRBD2	CASSYASGSSTDTQYF
TRBV10-1	TRBJ2-1	NA	CARLKGGGNEQFF
TRBV27	TRBJ2-1	NA	CASSFPLSNEQFF
TRBV7-9	TRBJ2-7	NA	CASSGTNLYEQYF
TRBV14	TRBJ2-2	NA	CASSLKILRGVTGELFF
TRBV29-1	TRBJ2-1	NA	CSVLDAVVGRSFF
TRBV29-1	TRBJ1-1	NA	CSVMTGNTEAFF
TRBV7-9	TRBJ2-1	TRBD1	CASSPRDRESRVYNEQFF
TRBV7-9	TRBJ2-6	NA	CASSPGRGPSGANVLTF
TRBV10-3	TRBJ2-1	NA	CAISDRTDPPYNEQFF
TRBV5-1	TRBJ1-2	NA	CASSLGRNYGYTF
TRBV7-8	TRBJ2-7	TRBD1	CASRGTVSYEQYF
TRBV4-1	TRBJ2-7	TRBD1	CASSPRQGAHEQYF
TRBV6-6	TRBJ1-5	NA	CASSYRDSHNQPQHF
TRBV19	TRBJ2-3	TRBD2	CASSKRTSGDTDTQYF
TRBV7-8	TRBJ2-7	NA	CASSWRVADEQYF
TRBV5-8	TRBJ1-4	NA	CASSAVRQATNEKLFF
TRBV14	TRBJ1-4	NA	CASSHDMVGATNEKLFF
TRBV6-1	TRBJ2-7	TRBD2	CASSESLAEYF
TRBV13	TRBJ1-1	NA	CASSLGTGAVVNTEAFF
TRBV15	TRBJ1-1	TRBD1	CATSSYSGGENTEAFF
TRBV27	TRBJ2-2	NA	CASRDLNTGELFF
TRBV7-3	TRBJ2-1	TRBD2	CASSLSGGNEQFF
TRBV4-1	TRBJ2-1	TRBD2	CASSQRTSNEQFF
TRBV27	TRBJ2-2	NA	CASSFGSRGTGELFF
TRBV19	TRBJ2-6	NA	CASPGGQAAFGSGANVLTF